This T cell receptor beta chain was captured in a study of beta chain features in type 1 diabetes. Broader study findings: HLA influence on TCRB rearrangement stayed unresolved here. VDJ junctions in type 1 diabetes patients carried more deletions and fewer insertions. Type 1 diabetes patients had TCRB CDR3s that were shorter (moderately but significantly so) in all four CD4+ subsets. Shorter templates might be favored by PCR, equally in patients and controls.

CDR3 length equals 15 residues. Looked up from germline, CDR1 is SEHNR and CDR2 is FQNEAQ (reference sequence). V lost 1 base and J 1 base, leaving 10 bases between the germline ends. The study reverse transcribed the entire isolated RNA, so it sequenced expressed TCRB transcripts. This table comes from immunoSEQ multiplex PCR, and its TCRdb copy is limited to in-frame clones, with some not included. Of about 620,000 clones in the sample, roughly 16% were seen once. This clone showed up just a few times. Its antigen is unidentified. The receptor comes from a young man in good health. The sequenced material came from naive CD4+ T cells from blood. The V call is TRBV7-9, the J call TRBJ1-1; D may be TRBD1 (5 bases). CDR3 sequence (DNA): TGTGCCAGCAGCTTAGAGCTGGGGCGGAACACTGAAGCTTTCTTT. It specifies CASSLELGRNTEAFF.